These 10 T cell receptor beta chains originate from one sample sequenced in a study of cytomegalovirus exposure and HLA in healthy donors. The PCR ran on 60 Vbeta and 13 Jbeta primers. Here immunoSEQ multiplex PCR was the method, and the copy in TCRdb shows in-frame clones only, minus some. Of over 100,000 clones detected, 60% to 85% appear once; the ten largest clones hold roughly 2.6%. The sample taken for sequencing was PBMCs. The receptor source for this set is a female donor in good health and CMV-seronegative.

The genes are TRBV4-1 and TRBJ2-1; D unresolved. CDR1 MGHRA and CDR2 YSYEKL come from the germline V gene. Trimming left V 1 base short and J 0 bases short, with 10 bases between. The CDR3 is 16 residues long. The CDR3 DNA reads as TGCGCCAGCAGCCAAGCGGGTAGAAGCTCCTACAATGAGCAGTTCTTC. Protein: CASSQAGRSSYNEQFF.

V and J are TRBV4-1 and TRBJ1-2, with D perhaps TRBD1 (5 bases). CDR1 is MGHRA, CDR2 YSYEKL, per germline. V lost 0 bases and J 8 bases, leaving 22 bases between the germline ends. The CDR3 length is 17 residues. CDR3: CASSQDPPPGGARGYTF. The DNA of the CDR3 is TGCGCCAGCAGCCAAGATCCTCCTCCCGGCGGGGCTCGGGGCTACACCTTC.

A few counts support this clone. The V gene is TRBV19, the J gene TRBJ1-1, with TRBD1 as a possible D gene (5 bases). Germline CDR1 reads LNHDA; CDR2 reads SQIVND (reference sequence). The V and J ends lost 11 bases and 4 bases respectively, with 14 bases between them. The CDR3 contains 12 residues. CDR3 bases: TGTGCCTCCCAGGAGGGGCTCACTGAAGCTTTCTTT. Protein sequence: CASQEGLTEAFF.

About this clone: Other nucleotide sequences from this sample produce the same CDR3. V usage is TRBV27 and J usage is TRBJ2-1; 9 bases match TRBD1. The CDR3 length is 16 residues. Trimming at V came to 6 bases and at J to 12 bases, leaving 18 bases not matched to a gene. Germline V gene lookup returns CDR1 MNHEY and CDR2 SMNVEV (reference sequence). CDR3 loop: CASSPLGGQGSRGQFF. CDR3 nucleotides: TGTGCCAGCAGCCCGTTAGGGGGACAGGGAAGCAGGGGGCAGTTCTTC.

This clone appeared a few times. This chain joins TRBV14 and TRBJ1-1; 7 bases agree with TRBD1. Trimming at V came to 4 bases and at J to 7 bases, leaving 9 bases not matched to a gene. Germline loops: CDR1 SGHDN, CDR2 FVKESK. The length of the CDR3 is 14 residues. In DNA, the CDR3 is TGTGCCAGCAGCCTCGTCGGGACAGCTAGTGAAGCTTTCTTT. Its translation is CASSLVGTASEAFF. The whole variable domain, remainder taken from reference TRBV14 and TRBJ1-1, is EAGVTQFPSHSVIEKGQTVTLRCDPISGHDNLYWYRRVMGKEIKFLLHFVKESKQDESGMPNNRFLAERTGGTYSTLKVQPAELEDSGVYFCASSLVGTASEAFFGQGTRLTVV.

This clone was counted a single time. The chain uses TRBV6-5 and TRBJ2-1; tentative D call: TRBD1 (6 bases). The V end lost 5 bases, the J end lost 3 bases, and 14 bases lay between the germline ends. CDR3 size: 15 residues. Germline CDR1 and CDR2: MNHEY and SVGAGI. In nucleotides, the CDR3 is TGTGCCAGCAGTCCGCGTGGGGGCAACTACAATGAGCAGTTCTTC. It translates to CASSPRGGNYNEQFF.

The chain carries TRBV27 and TRBJ1-5; 9 nucleotides align to TRBD1. The CDR3 loop spans 15 amino acids. With V trimmed by 5 bases and J by 4 bases, 6 bases remained unmatched. In germline, CDR1 is MNHEY, CDR2 SMNVEV (reference sequence). The CDR3 sequence: CASSHRGRGNQPQHF. CDR3 DNA sequence: TGTGCCAGCAGTCACAGGGGGCGAGGGAATCAGCCCCAGCATTTT.

DNA for the CDR3: TGCGCCAGCAGCTTGGGGCCCGGAGGGTCGGAAGGCTACACCTTC. Protein: CASSLGPGGSEGYTF. The chain employs TRBV5-1 and TRBJ1-2; the D is unclear. The CDR3 is 15 amino acids. Germline V gene sequence: CDR1 SGHRS, CDR2 YFSETQ. V lost 0 bases, J lost 8 bases, and 17 bases lay in between. The variable domain in full, with the rest retrieved from reference TRBV5-1 and TRBJ1-2, is KAGVTQTPRYLIKTRGQQVTLSCSPISGHRSVSWYQQTPGQGLQFLFEYFSETQRNKGNFPGRFSGRQFSNSRSEMNVSTLELGDSALYLCASSLGPGGSEGYTFGSGTRLTVV.

V usage is TRBV30 and J usage is TRBJ1-2; 7 nucleotides agree with TRBD1. The CDR3 spans 13 residues. V gave up 6 bases and J gave up 5 bases; unmatched junction bases: 9. Per germline, CDR1 GTSNPN and CDR2 SVGIG (reference sequence). For the CDR3, the DNA is TGTGCCTGCTGGGACAGCGGGGGATATGGCTACACCTTC. As protein: CACWDSGGYGYTF.

This rearrangement joins TRBV25-1 to TRBJ2-1; TRBD2 aligns across 8 bases. V was clipped by 5 bases and J by 0 bases; unmatched bases: 3. Germline assignment: CDR1 MGHDK and CDR2 SYGVNS. This CDR3 has 15 amino acids. This CDR3 reads CASSSGGGSYNEQFF. The CDR3 bases are TGTGCCAGCAGTTCCGGGGGGGGCTCCTACAATGAGCAGTTCTTC.